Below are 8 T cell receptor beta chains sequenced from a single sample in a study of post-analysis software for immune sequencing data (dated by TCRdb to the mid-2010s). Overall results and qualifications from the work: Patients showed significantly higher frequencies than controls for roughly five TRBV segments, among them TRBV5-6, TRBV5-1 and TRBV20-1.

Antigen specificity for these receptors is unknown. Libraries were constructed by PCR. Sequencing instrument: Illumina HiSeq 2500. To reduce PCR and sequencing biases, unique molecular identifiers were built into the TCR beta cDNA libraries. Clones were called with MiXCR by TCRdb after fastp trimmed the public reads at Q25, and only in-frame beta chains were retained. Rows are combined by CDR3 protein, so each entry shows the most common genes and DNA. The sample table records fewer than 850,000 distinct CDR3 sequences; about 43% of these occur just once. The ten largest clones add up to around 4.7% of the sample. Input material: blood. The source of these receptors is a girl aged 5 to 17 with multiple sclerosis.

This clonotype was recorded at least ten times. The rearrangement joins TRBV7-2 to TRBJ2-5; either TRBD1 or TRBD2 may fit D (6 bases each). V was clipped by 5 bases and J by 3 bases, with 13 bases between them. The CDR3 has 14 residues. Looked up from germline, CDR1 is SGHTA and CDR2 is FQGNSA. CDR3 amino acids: CASSAGGLEETQYF. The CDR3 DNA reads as TGTGCCAGCAGCGCCGGGGGCCTGGAAGAGACCCAGTACTTC. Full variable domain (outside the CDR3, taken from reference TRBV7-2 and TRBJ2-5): GAGVSQSPSNKVTEKGKDVELRCDPISGHTALYWYRQSLGQGLEFLIYFQGNSAPDKSGLPSDRFSAERTGGSVSTLTIQRTQQEDSAVYLCASSAGGLEETQYFGPGTRLLVL.

This chain's CDR3 is CASQGVSDTQYF. The CDR3 nucleotides read TGTGCCTCTCAGGGGGTATCAGATACGCAGTATTTT. The rearrangement links TRBV10-3 to TRBJ2-3, with 7 bases matching TRBD1. The CDR3 extends over 12 amino acids. Trimming at V came to 11 bases and at J to 4 bases, leaving 6 bases not matched to a gene. The germline V gene encodes CDR1 ENHRY and CDR2 SYGVKD.

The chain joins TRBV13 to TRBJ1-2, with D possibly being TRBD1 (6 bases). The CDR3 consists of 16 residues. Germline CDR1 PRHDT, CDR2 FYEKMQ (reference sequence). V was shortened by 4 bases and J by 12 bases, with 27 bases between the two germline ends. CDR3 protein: CASSSGMVRGLWGHTF. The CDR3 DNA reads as TGTGCCAGCAGCTCGGGCATGGTCAGGGGCCTGTGGGGCCACACCTTC. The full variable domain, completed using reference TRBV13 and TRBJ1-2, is AAGVIQSPRHLIKEKRETATLKCYPIPRHDTVYWYQQGPGQDPQFLISFYEKMQSDKGSIPDRFSAQQFSDYHSELNMSSLELGDSALYFCASSSGMVRGLWGHTFGSGTRLTVV.

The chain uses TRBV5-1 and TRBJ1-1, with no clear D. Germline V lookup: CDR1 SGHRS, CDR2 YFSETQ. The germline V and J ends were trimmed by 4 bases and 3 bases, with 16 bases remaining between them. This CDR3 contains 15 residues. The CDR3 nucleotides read TGCGCCAGCAGCCCGATACCGGACGGTTACACTGAAGCTTTCTTT. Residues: CASSPIPDGYTEAFF.

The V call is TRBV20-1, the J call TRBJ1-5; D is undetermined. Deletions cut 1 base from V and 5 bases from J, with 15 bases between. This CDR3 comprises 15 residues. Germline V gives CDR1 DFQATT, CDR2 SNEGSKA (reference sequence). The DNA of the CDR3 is TGCAGTGCTAGAGCCGAAATAAGCGCCTATCAGCCCCAGCATTTT. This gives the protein CSARAEISAYQPQHF.

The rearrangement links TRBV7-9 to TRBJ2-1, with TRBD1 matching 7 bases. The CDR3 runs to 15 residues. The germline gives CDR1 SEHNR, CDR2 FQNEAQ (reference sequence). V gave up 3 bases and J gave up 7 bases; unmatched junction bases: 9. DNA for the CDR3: TGTGCCAGCAGCTTGCAGGGGGAGTGGTATAATGAGCAGTTCTTC. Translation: CASSLQGEWYNEQFF.

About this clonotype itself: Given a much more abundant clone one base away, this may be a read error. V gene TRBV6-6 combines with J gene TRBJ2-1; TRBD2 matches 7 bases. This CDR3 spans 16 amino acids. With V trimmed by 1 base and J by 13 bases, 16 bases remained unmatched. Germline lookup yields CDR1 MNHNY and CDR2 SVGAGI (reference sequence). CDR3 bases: TGTGCCAGCAGTTACTTTAGACTAGCACAGGAGGAGACCCAGTTCTTC. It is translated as CASSYFRLAQEETQFF.

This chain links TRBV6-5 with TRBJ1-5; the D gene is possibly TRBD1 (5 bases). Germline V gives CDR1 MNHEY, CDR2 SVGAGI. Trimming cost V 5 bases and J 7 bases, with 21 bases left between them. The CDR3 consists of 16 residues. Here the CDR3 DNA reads TGTGCCAGCAGTCCCTCCGGGGAGGGGACGGTCCAGCCCCAGCATTTT. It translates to CASSPSGEGTVQPQHF.